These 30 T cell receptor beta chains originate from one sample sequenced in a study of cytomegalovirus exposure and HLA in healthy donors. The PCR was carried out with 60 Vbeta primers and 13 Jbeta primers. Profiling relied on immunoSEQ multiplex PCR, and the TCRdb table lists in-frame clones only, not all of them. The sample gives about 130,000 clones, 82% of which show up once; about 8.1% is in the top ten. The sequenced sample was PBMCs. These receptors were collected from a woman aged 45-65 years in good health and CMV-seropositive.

The CDR3 coding sequence is TGTGCCAGCTCACCACGGCTGGGGGCGAATCAGAAAACCTACAATGAGCAGTTCTTC. Its protein product is CASSPRLGANQKTYNEQFF. The rearrangement links TRBV18 to TRBJ2-1, with D possibly being TRBD1 (6 bases). Germline V gene data show CDR1 as KGHSH and CDR2 as LQKENI. The CDR3 consists of 19 residues. V was pared by 1 base and J by 2 bases, with 21 bases between. Looking up the rest from reference TRBV18 and TRBJ2-1 gives the full variable domain: NAGVMQNPRHLVRRRGQEARLRCSPMKGHSHVYWYRQLPEEGLKFMVYLQKENIIDESGMPKERFSAEFPKEGPSILRIQQVVRGDSAAYFCASSPRLGANQKTYNEQFFGPGTRLTVL.

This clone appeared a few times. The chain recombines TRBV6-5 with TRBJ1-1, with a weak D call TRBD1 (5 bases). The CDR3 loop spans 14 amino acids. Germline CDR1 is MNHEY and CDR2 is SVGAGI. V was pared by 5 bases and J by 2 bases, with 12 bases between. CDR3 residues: CASSVDRSNTEAFF. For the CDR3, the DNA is TGTGCCAGCAGTGTAGACAGAAGCAACACTGAAGCTTTCTTT.

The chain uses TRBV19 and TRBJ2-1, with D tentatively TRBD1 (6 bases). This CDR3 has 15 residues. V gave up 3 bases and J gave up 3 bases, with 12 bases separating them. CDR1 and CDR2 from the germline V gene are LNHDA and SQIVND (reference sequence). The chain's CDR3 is CASSISGHYYNEQFF. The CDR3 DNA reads TGTGCCAGTAGTATTTCGGGACATTACTACAATGAGCAGTTCTTC.

CDR3 bases: TGTGCCAGCAGCTGGGGACAGGGGCCAGGCCAAGAGACCCAGTACTTC. Protein: CASSWGQGPGQETQYF. The chain links TRBV6-6 to TRBJ2-5; TRBD1 agrees at 10 bases. V lost 6 bases and J lost 1; bases outside the gene matches: 8. CDR3 length: 16 residues. The germline gives CDR1 MNHNY, CDR2 SVGAGI (reference sequence).

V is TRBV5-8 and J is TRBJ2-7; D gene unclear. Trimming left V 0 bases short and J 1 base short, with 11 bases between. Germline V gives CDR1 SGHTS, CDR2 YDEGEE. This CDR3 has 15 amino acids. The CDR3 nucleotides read TGTGCCAGCAGCTTGGCCGTCGTCGGTTCCTACGAGCAGTACTTC. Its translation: CASSLAVVGSYEQYF.

The DNA of the CDR3 is TGTGCCAGCAGCTCCCCGATGCAGGGGACCGGGGAGCTGTTTTTT. Translated, it gives CASSSPMQGTGELFF. The gene calls are TRBV5-4 and TRBJ2-2; D possibly corresponds to TRBD1 (6 bases). The CDR3 length is 15 residues. Germline values: CDR1 SGHNT, CDR2 YYREEE (reference sequence). V shed 3 bases and J shed 5 bases, with 14 bases lying between them.

The CDR3 reads CASSLEWGDRTNYGYTF. CDR3 DNA sequence: TGTGCCAGCAGCTTAGAGTGGGGCGACAGGACCAACTATGGCTACACCTTC. V usage is TRBV7-9 and J usage is TRBJ1-2; tentative D call: TRBD1 (6 bases). The germline V gene encodes CDR1 SEHNR and CDR2 FQNEAQ (reference sequence). CDR3 length: 17 amino acids. With 1 base removed from V and 2 bases from J, the gap between germline ends came to 17 bases. Combining the CDR3 with reference TRBV7-9 and TRBJ1-2 gives the whole variable domain DTGVSQNPRHKITKRGQNVTFRCDPISEHNRLYWYRQTLGQGPEFLTYFQNEAQLEKSRLLSDRFSAERPKGSFSTLEIQRTEQGDSAMYLCASSLEWGDRTNYGYTFGSGTRLTVV.

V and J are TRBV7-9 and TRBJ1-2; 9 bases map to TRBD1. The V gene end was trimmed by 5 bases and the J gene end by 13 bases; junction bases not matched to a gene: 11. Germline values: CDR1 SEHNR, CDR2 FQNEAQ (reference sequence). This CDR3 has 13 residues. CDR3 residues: CASSRGTGRYVTF. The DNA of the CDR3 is TGTGCCAGCAGCCGCGGGACAGGGCGGTATGTCACCTTC. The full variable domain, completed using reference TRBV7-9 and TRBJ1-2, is DTGVSQNPRHKITKRGQNVTFRCDPISEHNRLYWYRQTLGQGPEFLTYFQNEAQLEKSRLLSDRFSAERPKGSFSTLEIQRTEQGDSAMYLCASSRGTGRYVTFGSGTRLTVV.

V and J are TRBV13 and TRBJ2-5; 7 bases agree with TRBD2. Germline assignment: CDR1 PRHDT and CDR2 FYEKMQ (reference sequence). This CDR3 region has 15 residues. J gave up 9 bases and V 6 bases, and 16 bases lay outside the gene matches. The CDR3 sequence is CASRSAGNPAGAQYF. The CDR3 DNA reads TGTGCCAGCAGATCGGCAGGGAACCCGGCGGGGGCCCAGTACTTC.

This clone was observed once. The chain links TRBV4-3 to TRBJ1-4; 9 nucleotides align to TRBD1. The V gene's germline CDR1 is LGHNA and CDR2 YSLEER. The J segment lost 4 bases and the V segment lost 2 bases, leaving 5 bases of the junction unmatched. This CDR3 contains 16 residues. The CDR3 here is CASSQKATGGNEKLFF. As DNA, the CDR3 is TGCGCCAGCAGCCAAAAGGCGACAGGGGGTAATGAAAAACTGTTTTTT.

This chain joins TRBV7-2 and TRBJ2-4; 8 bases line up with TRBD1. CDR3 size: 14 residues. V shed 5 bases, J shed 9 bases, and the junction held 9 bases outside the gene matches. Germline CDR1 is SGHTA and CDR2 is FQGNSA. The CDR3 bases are TGTGCCAGCAGCAACACAGGGGGTGGTGGCATTCAGTACTTC. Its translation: CASSNTGGGGIQYF.

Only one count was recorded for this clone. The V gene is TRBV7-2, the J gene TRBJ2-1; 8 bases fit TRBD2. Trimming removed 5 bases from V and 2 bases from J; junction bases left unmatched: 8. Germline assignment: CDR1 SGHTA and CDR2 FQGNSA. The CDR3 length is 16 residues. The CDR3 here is CASSPNSGVPYNEQFF. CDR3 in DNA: TGTGCCAGCAGCCCAAATAGCGGGGTCCCCTACAATGAGCAGTTCTTC.

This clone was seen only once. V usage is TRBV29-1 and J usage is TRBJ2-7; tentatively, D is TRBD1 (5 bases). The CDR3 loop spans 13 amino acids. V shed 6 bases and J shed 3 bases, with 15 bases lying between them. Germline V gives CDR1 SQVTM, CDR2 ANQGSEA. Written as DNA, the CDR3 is TGCAGCGTCAGGGTCCCTACTTACTACGAGCAGTACTTC. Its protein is CSVRVPTYYEQYF.

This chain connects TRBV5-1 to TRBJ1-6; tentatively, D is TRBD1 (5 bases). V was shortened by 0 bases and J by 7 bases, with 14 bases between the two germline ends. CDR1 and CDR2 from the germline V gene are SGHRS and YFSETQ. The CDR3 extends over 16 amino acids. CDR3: CASSLAPLRQNSPLHF. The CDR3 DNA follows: TGCGCCAGCAGCTTGGCCCCTCTAAGACAGAATTCACCCCTCCACTTT.

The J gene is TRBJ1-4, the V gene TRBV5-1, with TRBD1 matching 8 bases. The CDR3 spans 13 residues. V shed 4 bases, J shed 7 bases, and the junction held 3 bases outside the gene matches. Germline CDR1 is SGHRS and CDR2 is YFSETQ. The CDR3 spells CASSPDRGEKLFF. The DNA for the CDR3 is TGCGCCAGCAGCCCTGACAGGGGTGAAAAACTGTTTTTT.

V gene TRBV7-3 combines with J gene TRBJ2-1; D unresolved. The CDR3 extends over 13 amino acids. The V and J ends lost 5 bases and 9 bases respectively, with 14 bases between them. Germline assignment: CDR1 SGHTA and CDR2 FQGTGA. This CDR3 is CASSNLPTSEQFF. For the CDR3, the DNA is TGTGCCAGCAGCAATCTGCCTACGAGTGAGCAGTTCTTC.

CDR3 protein: CASSPLVGGSYEQYF. CDR3 DNA: TGTGCCAGCTCACCATTAGTAGGGGGCTCGTACGAGCAGTACTTC. The chain recombines TRBV18 with TRBJ2-7, with 7 bases fitting TRBD1. J was trimmed by 4 bases and V by 2 bases; bases with no gene match: 8. CDR1 and CDR2 from the germline V gene are KGHSH and LQKENI. The length of the CDR3 is 15 residues.

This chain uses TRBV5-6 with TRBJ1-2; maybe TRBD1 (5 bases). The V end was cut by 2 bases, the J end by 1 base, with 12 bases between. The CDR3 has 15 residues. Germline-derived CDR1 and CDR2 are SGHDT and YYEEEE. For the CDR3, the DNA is TGTGCCAGCAGCTTAATCGACAGAAGTAACTATGGCTACACCTTC. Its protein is CASSLIDRSNYGYTF.

In nucleotides, the CDR3 is TGTGCCTGGAGTGTAAAGGCGGGCACCAATGAGCAGTTCTTC. Its protein product is CAWSVKAGTNEQFF. The chain uses TRBV30 and TRBJ2-1; possibly TRBD2 for D (5 bases). CDR1 and CDR2 from the germline V gene are GTSNPN and SVGIG (reference sequence). CDR3 length: 14 amino acids. Trimming stripped 0 bases from V and 6 bases from J, with 12 bases between.

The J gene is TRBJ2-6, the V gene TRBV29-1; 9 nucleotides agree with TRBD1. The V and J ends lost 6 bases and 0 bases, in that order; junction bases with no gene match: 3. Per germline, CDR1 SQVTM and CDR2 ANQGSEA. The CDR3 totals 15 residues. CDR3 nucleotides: TGCAGCGTGGGACAGGGAAGCTCTGGGGCCAACGTCCTGACTTTC. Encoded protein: CSVGQGSSGANVLTF.

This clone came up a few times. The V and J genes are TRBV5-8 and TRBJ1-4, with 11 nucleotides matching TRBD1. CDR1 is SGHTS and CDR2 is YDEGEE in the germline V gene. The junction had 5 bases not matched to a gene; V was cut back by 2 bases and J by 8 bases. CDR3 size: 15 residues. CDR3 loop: CASSFGQGAGEKLFF. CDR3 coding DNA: TGTGCCAGCAGCTTCGGACAGGGGGCCGGGGAAAAACTGTTTTTT.

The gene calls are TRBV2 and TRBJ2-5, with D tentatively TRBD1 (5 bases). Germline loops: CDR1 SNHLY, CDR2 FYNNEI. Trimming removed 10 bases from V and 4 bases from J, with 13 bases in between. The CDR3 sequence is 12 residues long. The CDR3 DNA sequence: TGTGCCACCAAGGGGTTTCGAGAGACCCAGTACTTC. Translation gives CATKGFRETQYF.

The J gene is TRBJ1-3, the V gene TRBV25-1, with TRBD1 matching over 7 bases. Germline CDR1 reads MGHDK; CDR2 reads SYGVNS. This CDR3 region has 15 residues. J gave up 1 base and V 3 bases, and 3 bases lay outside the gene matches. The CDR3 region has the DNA TGTGCCAGCAGTGACTCAGGGGGATCTGGAAACACCATATATTTT. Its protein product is CASSDSGGSGNTIYF.

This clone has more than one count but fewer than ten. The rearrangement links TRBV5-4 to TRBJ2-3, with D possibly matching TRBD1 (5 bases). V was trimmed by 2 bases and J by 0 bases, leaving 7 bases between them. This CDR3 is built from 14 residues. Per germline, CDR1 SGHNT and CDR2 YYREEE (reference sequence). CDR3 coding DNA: TGTGCCAGCAGCTTAGACAGTAGCACAGATACGCAGTATTTT. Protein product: CASSLDSSTDTQYF.

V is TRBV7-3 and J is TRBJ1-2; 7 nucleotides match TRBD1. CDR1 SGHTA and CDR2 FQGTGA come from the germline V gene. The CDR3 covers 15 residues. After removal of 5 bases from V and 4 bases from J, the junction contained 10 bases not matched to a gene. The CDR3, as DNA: TGTGCCAGCAGCGAACAAGGGACAGCCGGCTATGGCTACACCTTC. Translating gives CASSEQGTAGYGYTF. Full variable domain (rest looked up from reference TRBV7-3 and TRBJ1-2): GAGVSQTPSNKVTEKGKYVELRCDPISGHTALYWYRQSLGQGPEFLIYFQGTGAADDSGLPNDRFFAVRPEGSVSTLKIQRTERGDSAVYLCASSEQGTAGYGYTFGSGTRLTVV.

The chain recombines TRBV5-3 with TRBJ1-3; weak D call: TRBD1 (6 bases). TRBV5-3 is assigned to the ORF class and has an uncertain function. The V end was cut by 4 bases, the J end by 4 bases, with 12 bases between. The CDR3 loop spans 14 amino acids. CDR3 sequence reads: CARSPGTCGNTIYF. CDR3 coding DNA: TGTGCCAGAAGCCCCGGGACATGCGGAAACACCATATATTTT.

The CDR3 bases are TGTGCCAGCAGCTTAGGAGCGGGGGCGCCCACCGGGGAGCTGTTTTTT. This codes for CASSLGAGAPTGELFF. V and J are TRBV7-9 and TRBJ2-2, with 8 bases matching TRBD2. CDR3 size: 16 residues. CDR1 is SEHNR, CDR2 FQNEAQ, per germline (reference sequence). The J segment lost 4 bases and the V segment lost 1 base, leaving 5 bases of the junction unmatched.

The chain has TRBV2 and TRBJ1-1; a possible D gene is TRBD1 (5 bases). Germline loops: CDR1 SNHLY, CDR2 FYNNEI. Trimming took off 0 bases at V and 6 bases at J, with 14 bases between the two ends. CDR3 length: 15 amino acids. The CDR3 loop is CASSEAPGRIAEAFF. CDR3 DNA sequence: TGTGCCAGCAGTGAAGCGCCAGGGAGGATCGCTGAAGCTTTCTTT.

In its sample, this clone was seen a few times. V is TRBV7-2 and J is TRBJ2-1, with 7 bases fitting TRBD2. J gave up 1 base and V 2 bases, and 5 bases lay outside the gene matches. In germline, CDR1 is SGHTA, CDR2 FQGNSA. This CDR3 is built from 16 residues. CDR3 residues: CASSLLAAISYNEQFF. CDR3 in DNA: TGTGCCAGCAGCTTACTAGCGGCTATTTCCTACAATGAGCAGTTCTTC. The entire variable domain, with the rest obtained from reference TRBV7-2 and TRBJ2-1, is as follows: GAGVSQSPSNKVTEKGKDVELRCDPISGHTALYWYRQSLGQGLEFLIYFQGNSAPDKSGLPSDRFSAERTGGSVSTLTIQRTQQEDSAVYLCASSLLAAISYNEQFFGPGTRLTVL.

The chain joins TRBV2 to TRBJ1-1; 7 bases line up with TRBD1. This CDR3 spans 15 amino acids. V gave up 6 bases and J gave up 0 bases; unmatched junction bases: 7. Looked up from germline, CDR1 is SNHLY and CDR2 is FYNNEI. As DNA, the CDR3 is TGTGCCAGCAGGAAAGACAGGGCCTTGAACACTGAAGCTTTCTTT. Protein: CASRKDRALNTEAFF. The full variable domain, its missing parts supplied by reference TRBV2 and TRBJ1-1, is EPEVTQTPSHQVTQMGQEVILRCVPISNHLYFYWYRQILGQKVEFLVSFYNNEISEKSEIFDDQFSVERPDGSNFTLKIRSTKLEDSAMYFCASRKDRALNTEAFFGQGTRLTVV.